This T cell receptor beta chain was identified in a study of shared clonotypes between healthy human individuals. Broader study findings: Represented diversity (both genetic and exposure-history) was limited by the small number of donors.

Healthy HIV-negative adults without recent acute infections or vaccinations served as donors. As concerns this clone: Its antigen remains unidentified.

CDR1 LNHDA and CDR2 SQIVND come from the germline V gene (reference sequence). This CDR3 spans 11 amino acids. V lost 6 bases, J lost 4 bases, and 5 bases lay in between. Around 310 ng DNA, tens of thousands of T cell genomes, went into unsorted PBMC replicate PCRs. Some clones are missing from TCRdb's copy, which holds only in-frame ones; the method was immunoSEQ multiplex PCR. The sample has some 470,000 clones; about 82% are singletons. The source material was PBMCs. V usage is TRBV19 and J usage is TRBJ2-3; unclear D gene. This TCR was sampled from a woman between 40 and 50 years old in good health. Some clones in this sample may be carry-over from other donors' samples. The CDR3 bases are TGTGCCAGTAGGGTCGCAGATACGCAGTATTTT. It is translated as CASRVADTQYF.